A selection of T cell receptor beta chains follows, all from one sample in a study of beta chain features in type 1 diabetes. The data were produced by immunoSEQ multiplex PCR, yet TCRdb's version contains in-frame clones alone and is incomplete. The data contain some 200,000 clones, about a tenth of them singletons. The sample comprised central memory CD4+ T cells from blood. Receptor source: a man between 18 and 35 years old in good health. Both conserved end residues are part of each CDR3. A D gene is named only where the DNA matches it firmly. For some rows the clone size is stated as once, few or many, or as a class when expanded; others skip it.

clone_size j_call d_call v_call cdr3_aa cdr3_nt
- TRBJ2-3 TRBD2 TRBV6-5 CASGRLAGGSDTQYF TGTGCCAGCGGACGACTAGCGGGAGGGTCAGATACGCAGTATTTT
few TRBJ2-7 - TRBV7-2 CASSIRTTGYEQYF TGTGCCAGCAGCATACGGACGACCGGGTACGAGCAGTACTTC
- TRBJ2-7 - TRBV7-3 CASSPGTSEQYF TGTGCCAGCAGCCCCGGGACTTCCGAGCAGTACTTC
once TRBJ2-1 TRBD2 TRBV4-1 CASSFIPGLAARYNEQFF TGCGCCAGCAGCTTCATACCGGGACTAGCGGCCCGCTACAATGAGCAGTTCTTC
few TRBJ1-1 - TRBV7-2 CASSPPRGMNTEAFF TGTGCCAGCAGCCCGCCGAGGGGTATGAACACTGAAGCTTTCTTT
- TRBJ2-7 - TRBV6-1 CASRPSGTYEQYF TGTGCCAGCAGGCCCAGCGGTACCTACGAGCAGTACTTC
few TRBJ2-7 TRBD2 TRBV2 CATSGEGYEQYF TGTGCCACCTCGGGGGAGGGCTACGAGCAGTACTTC
- TRBJ1-5 TRBD1 TRBV19 CASSVTGSNQPQHF TGTGCCAGTAGTGTGACAGGGAGCAATCAGCCCCAGCATTTT
few TRBJ2-2 - TRBV10-3 CASGEPNTGELFF TGTGCCAGCGGAGAACCGAACACCGGGGAGCTGTTTTTT
few TRBJ2-3 - TRBV7-9 CASSLAPGVTDTQYF TGTGCCAGCAGCCTGGCTCCGGGAGTCACAGATACGCAGTATTTT
few TRBJ2-1 - TRBV28 CASSFGLSRNEQFF TGTGCCAGCAGTTTTGGACTAAGTAGGAATGAGCAGTTCTTC
- TRBJ2-7 TRBD2 TRBV7-6 CASSLWGGLVGSEQYF TGTGCCAGCAGCTTATGGGGCGGACTAGTTGGCTCCGAGCAGTACTTC
- TRBJ1-4 - TRBV2 CASSEVQASNEKLFF TGTGCCAGCAGTGAAGTCCAGGCGTCGAATGAAAAACTGTTTTTT